A single sample is the source of the 13 T cell receptor beta chains below, sequenced in a study of T cell repertoires in cytomegalovirus infection. No antigen has been identified for these receptors. Via MiXCR, TCRdb re-called the reads, giving one row per CDR3 protein. The sample comprises fewer than 350,000 distinct CDR3 sequences, about 28% of which are singletons, and roughly 20% rests with the top ten. Sequencing was performed on cultured PBMCs, taken from culture after CMV antigen stimulation. The source of these receptors is a human donor in good health (CMV status not recorded). Some clones in this sample may be carry-over from other donors' samples.

V and J are TRBV7-8 and TRBJ1-2; 7 bases map to TRBD1. Germline CDR1 and CDR2: SGHVS and FQNEAQ. This CDR3 comprises 15 residues. Trimming took 0 bases from V and 4 from J; bases not matched to a gene: 5. The CDR3 spells CASSLADRRSYGYTF. The DNA of the CDR3 is TGTGCCAGCAGCTTAGCGGACAGGAGGTCCTATGGCTACACCTTC.

This clonotype occurred a few times. The V gene is TRBV7-9, the J gene TRBJ1-2, with a possible D match to TRBD1 (5 bases). Trimming stripped 8 bases from V and 7 bases from J, with 17 bases between. Per the germline V gene, CDR1 is SEHNR and CDR2 is FQNEAQ (reference sequence). The CDR3 consists of 13 residues. The CDR3 here is CASERGKVVGYTF. The CDR3, as DNA: TGTGCCAGCGAACGGGGGAAGGTTGTTGGCTACACCTTC. Looking up the rest from reference TRBV7-9 and TRBJ1-2 gives the full variable domain: DTGVSQNPRHKITKRGQNVTFRCDPISEHNRLYWYRQTLGQGPEFLTYFQNEAQLEKSRLLSDRFSAERPKGSFSTLEIQRTEQGDSAMYLCASERGKVVGYTFGSGTRLTVV.

This clonotype has just a few counts. This rearrangement joins TRBV11-3 to TRBJ1-3, with TRBD1 identical over 7 bases. This CDR3 has 15 amino acids. V lost 5 bases and J lost 2; bases outside the gene matches: 6. The germline V gene has CDR1 SGHNT and CDR2 YENEEA. This CDR3 is CASSRQGVPGNTIYF. CDR3 DNA sequence: TGTGCCAGCAGCCGACAGGGTGTCCCTGGAAACACCATATATTTT. Drawing the rest from reference TRBV11-3 and TRBJ1-3, the complete variable domain is EAGVVQSPRYKIIEKKQPVAFWCNPISGHNTLYWYLQNLGQGPELLIRYENEEAVDDSQLPKDRFSAERLKGVDSTLKIQPAELGDSAVYLCASSRQGVPGNTIYFGEGSWLTVV.

This clonotype was observed many times. V is TRBV7-8 and J is TRBJ2-3; 7 nucleotides match TRBD2. The germline V gene has CDR1 SGHVS and CDR2 FQNEAQ. The CDR3 has 16 amino acids. V was clipped by 1 base and J by 2 bases; unmatched bases: 6. The CDR3 protein is CASSLGQAGFTDTQYF. The CDR3 DNA follows: TGTGCCAGCAGCTTAGGACAAGCGGGGTTCACAGATACGCAGTATTTT.

This chain connects TRBV5-4 to TRBJ2-2; 11 bases agree with TRBD2. V was pared by 6 bases and J by 9 bases, with 13 bases of the junction left unmatched. CDR1 and CDR2 (germline): SGHNT, YYREEE (reference sequence). The CDR3 length is 16 residues. DNA for the CDR3: TGTGCCAGCACCAAAGGGGGGACTAGCGGCCACCGGGAGCTGTTTTTT. Its translation: CASTKGGTSGHRELFF.

This clonotype has a handful of counts. The gene calls are TRBV19 and TRBJ1-2; 8 bases align to TRBD1. The CDR3 has 15 amino acids. The V and J ends lost 5 bases and 6 bases, in that order; junction bases with no gene match: 11. Per germline, CDR1 LNHDA and CDR2 SQIVND (reference sequence). CDR3 bases: TGTGCCAGTAGTCCATGGACAGGGTCTGAGGATGGCTACACCTTC. Translation gives CASSPWTGSEDGYTF.

This clonotype was recorded many times. The chain is built from TRBV11-2 and TRBJ1-6, with TRBD1 matching over 7 bases. V trimming: 3 bases; J trimming: 0 bases; junction bases outside the gene matches: 8. The CDR3 has 18 amino acids. The germline CDR1 and CDR2 sequences are SGHAT and FQNNGV. DNA for the CDR3: TGTGCCAGCAGCTTGAGACAGGGTGGGAGCTCCTATAATTCACCCCTCCACTTT. It is translated as CASSLRQGGSSYNSPLHF.

This clonotype was seen many times. The chain joins TRBV7-2 to TRBJ2-7; 7 bases are shared with TRBD1. V lost 3 bases and J lost 5; bases outside the gene matches: 1. This CDR3 comprises 12 residues. Germline V gene lookup returns CDR1 SGHTA and CDR2 FQGNSA. In nucleotides, the CDR3 is TGTGCCAGCAGCTTTACAGGGGACGAGCAGTACTTC. Its translation: CASSFTGDEQYF.

This chain links TRBV4-1 with TRBJ1-5; 8 bases align to TRBD1. Per the germline V gene, CDR1 is MGHRA and CDR2 is YSYEKL. The CDR3 is made up of 18 amino acids. V lost 0 bases and J lost 1; bases outside the gene matches: 8. In DNA, the CDR3 is TGCGCCAGCAGCCAAGACGCAGGGGGCTGGGGGAGCAATCAGCCCCAGCATTTT. Its protein product is CASSQDAGGWGSNQPQHF.

The chain links TRBV3-1 to TRBJ1-1, with a tentative D call TRBD1 (5 bases). Trimming took 2 bases from V and 6 from J, leaving 10 bases between them. The CDR3 consists of 13 residues. Germline V lookup: CDR1 LGHDT, CDR2 YNNKEL (reference sequence). In nucleotides, the CDR3 is TGTGCCAGCAGCCAACGGGGGTACGCTGAAGCTTTCTTT. Residues: CASSQRGYAEAFF.

This clonotype was found a few times. The V call is TRBV11-2, the J call TRBJ2-1; 16 bases are a match to TRBD2. The CDR3 runs 16 residues. From germline, CDR1 is SGHAT and CDR2 FQNNGV. V was clipped by 4 bases and J by 9 bases; unmatched bases: 6. The CDR3 DNA follows: TGTGCCAGCAGCTCGGGACTAGCGGGAGGGCGCCCTGAGCAGTTCTTC. This sequence encodes CASSSGLAGGRPEQFF.

The chain employs TRBV20-1 and TRBJ2-1; 8 bases are a match to TRBD2. V shed 2 bases and J 0 bases; nucleotides not matched to a gene: 3. This CDR3 is built from 15 residues. Germline V gene sequence: CDR1 DFQATT, CDR2 SNEGSKA (reference sequence). In DNA form, the CDR3 reads TGCAGTGCTAGATCGGGGGGGGGCTCCTACAATGAGCAGTTCTTC. Its translation is CSARSGGGSYNEQFF.

Details on this clonotype: The junction and the germline gene differ at one end; a read error may be behind it. The chain uses TRBV7-6 and TRBJ2-1, with TRBD2 as a possible D gene (6 bases). The CDR3 covers 14 residues. Germline V gene lookup returns CDR1 SGHVS and CDR2 FNYEAQ. The CDR3 loop reads CASSLKPSETEQFF. For the CDR3, the DNA is TGTGCTAGCAGCTTAAAGCCTAGCGAGACTGAGCAGTTCTTC.